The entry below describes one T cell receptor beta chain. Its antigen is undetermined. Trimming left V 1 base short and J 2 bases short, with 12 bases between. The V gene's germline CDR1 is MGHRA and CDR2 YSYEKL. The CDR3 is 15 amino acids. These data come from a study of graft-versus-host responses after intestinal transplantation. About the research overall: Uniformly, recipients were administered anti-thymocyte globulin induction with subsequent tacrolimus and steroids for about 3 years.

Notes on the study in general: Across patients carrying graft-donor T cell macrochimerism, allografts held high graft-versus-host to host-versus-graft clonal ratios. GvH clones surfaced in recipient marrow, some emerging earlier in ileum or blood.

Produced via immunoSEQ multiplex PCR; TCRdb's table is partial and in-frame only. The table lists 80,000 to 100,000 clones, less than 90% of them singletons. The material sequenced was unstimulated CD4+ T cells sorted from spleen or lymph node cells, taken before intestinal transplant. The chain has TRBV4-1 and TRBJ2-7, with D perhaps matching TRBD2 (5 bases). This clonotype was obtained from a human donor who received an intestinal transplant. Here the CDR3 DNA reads TGCGCCAGCAGCCAAGGACTACCTCCAACCTACGAGCAGTACTTC. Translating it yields CASSQGLPPTYEQYF.